Below, 6 T cell receptor beta chains from the same sample are listed, as sequenced in a study of OX40 agonist ivuxolimab in advanced cancers. Repertoires were generated with immunoSEQ multiplex PCR, while TCRdb's copy carries only in-frame clones and drops some. Found here are some 90,000 clones, approximately 90% of them singletons; the top ten hold 0.95% to 1.3%. This material consisted of CD4+ or CD8+ T cells sorted from blood, taken in a trial of the OX40 agonist ivuxolimab. Receptor source: an adult with an advanced solid tumor such as melanoma, head and neck, liver or kidney cancer.

This sequence joins TRBV18 and TRBJ1-5; 9 nucleotides align to TRBD1. The germline CDR1 and CDR2 sequences are KGHSH and LQKENI. J lost 6 bases, V lost 3 bases, and 9 bases had no gene match. The CDR3 totals 16 residues. Written as DNA, the CDR3 is TGTGCCAGCTCACCTTCTATCTTGACAGGGGGTCAGCCCCAGCATTTT. The encoded protein is CASSPSILTGGQPQHF.

This chain connects TRBV28 to TRBJ2-7, with D hard to call. Trimming pared 6 bases from V and 4 bases from J, leaving 4 bases between. Per germline, CDR1 MDHEN and CDR2 SYDVKM. The CDR3 has 10 residues. CDR3 amino acids: CASRTYEQYF. In nucleotides, the CDR3 is TGTGCCAGCAGAACATACGAGCAGTACTTC. Full variable domain (rest looked up from reference TRBV28 and TRBJ2-7): DVKVTQSSRYLVKRTGEKVFLECVQDMDHENMFWYRQDPGLGLRLIYFSYDVKMKEKGDIPEGYSVSREKKERFSLILESASTNQTSMYLCASRTYEQYFGPGTRLTVT.

The chain uses TRBV10-3 and TRBJ2-2; 9 bases line up with TRBD1. This CDR3 is 16 amino acids long. J gave up 4 bases and V 4 bases, and 7 bases lay outside the gene matches. Germline-derived CDR1 and CDR2 are ENHRY and SYGVKD. CDR3 residues: CAISASTGGVTGELFF. The CDR3 region has the DNA TGTGCCATCAGTGCTTCGACAGGGGGAGTCACCGGGGAGCTGTTTTTT.

The chain couples TRBV7-2 to TRBJ1-5, with D possibly matching TRBD1 (6 bases). Per the germline V gene, CDR1 is SGHTA and CDR2 is FQGNSA. CDR3 length equals 15 residues. The germline V and J ends were trimmed by 5 bases and 6 bases, with 17 bases remaining between them. CDR3 nucleotides: TGTGCCAGCAGCCCATGGGGGGGGGCCGCTCAGCCCCAGCATTTT. It specifies CASSPWGGAAQPQHF.

This chain connects TRBV7-8 to TRBJ2-2, with D tentatively TRBD2 (5 bases). The CDR3 spans 14 residues. CDR1 is SGHVS, CDR2 FQNEAQ, per germline. Trimming shortened V by 1 base and J by 10 bases, and 13 bases separated the two germline ends. The CDR3 bases are TGTGCCAGCAGCTTAGTTCTAGGCCTAGCGGAGCTGTTTTTT. It codes for CASSLVLGLAELFF.

The genes are TRBV7-3 and TRBJ2-7, with TRBD2 matching 7 bases. This CDR3 spans 17 amino acids. J was trimmed by 2 bases and V by 5 bases; bases with no gene match: 15. Germline CDR1 reads SGHTA; CDR2 reads FQGTGA. This CDR3 reads CASSPPPSSGTTYEQYF. CDR3 bases: TGTGCCAGCAGCCCCCCACCATCTAGCGGAACTACCTACGAGCAGTACTTC.